A single TCR beta chain is shown here with its context. What it binds is unknown. V lost 4 bases, J lost 2 bases, and 13 bases lay in between. This CDR3 contains 14 residues. Germline CDR1 SGHDT, CDR2 YYEEEE. Sequenced material consisted of expressed TCRB transcripts (all of the isolated RNA was reverse transcribed). The data were produced by immunoSEQ multiplex PCR, yet TCRdb's version contains in-frame clones alone and is incomplete. Among just over 450,000 clones listed, around 28% were seen once. This record comes from a study of beta chain features in type 1 diabetes. Study-wide results and caveats: Naive, central memory and Treg TCRB repertoires appeared more alike in patients than in healthy donors. TCRB CDR3s from Type 1 diabetes patients were moderately but significantly shorter in all four CD4+ subsets.

The rearrangement links TRBV5-6 to TRBJ2-7, with D maybe TRBD1 (6 bases). Sequencing was carried out using naive CD4+ T cells from blood. The source is a man aged 18 to 30 in good health. For the CDR3, the DNA is TGTGCCAGCAGCCTAGGGGGACAAGCCTACGAGCAGTACTTC. Its translation is CASSLGGQAYEQYF.